The present TCR beta chain was sequenced within a study of CD8 T cells in Susac syndrome (dated by TCRdb to the late 2010s). The study in broad terms: Of the Susac syndrome patients who were sequenced, about 6 had clinically active disease and eight were in clinical remission. At the time of blood withdrawal, Susac syndrome patients were either therapy-naive, taking corticosteroids (with some also receiving IVIg), or on IVIg alone. Whether CD8+ T cell activation and differentiation in Susac syndrome was antigen driven was tested using repertoire sequencing. Beyond this particular receptor, the publication reports: The TCR sequencing and HLA analysis was acknowledged to have included a relatively small number of individuals. No clonal expansion was detected in the CD4+ T cell repertoire of Susac syndrome patients.

RNA was extracted using the RNeasy kit, and about 0.45 to 1 ug of the RNA was reverse transcribed with random hexamers. The immunoSEQ multiplex PCR assay, covering 54 Vbeta and 13 Jbeta segments, was used to amplify TCR beta CDR3 regions. PCR amplification bias was corrected by using a synthetic template baseline for primer optimization and computational correction. Per the original workflow: Only productive sequences were kept, with reads annotated to V, D and J genes according to IMGT and analyzed in immunoSEQ Analyzer. To calculate clonality, Shannon entropy was normalized by log2 of the number of productive unique sequences and then subtracted from one. For each patient and control, public and private clones were evaluated among the 100 most prevalent clones. Clones were defined as Susac-specific if absent from the healthy and MS cohorts, from 1052 published viral clones and from other ImmuneACCESS disease sequences. Using fastp at Q25 and MiXCR, TCRdb reprocessed the public reads and kept productive beta chains. Each entry merges the rows of one CDR3 protein and shows their most common DNA and genes. The V and J calls were determined by TCRdb, not by the authors. This sample comprises 140,000 or so distinct CDR3 sequences, about 94% of them detected only once. Of the sample, about 0.08% falls within the top ten clones.

On this clonotype itself: What antigen it recognizes has not been identified. It has no much larger one-base neighbor in the sample; base qualities were not kept.

High-throughput TCR beta sequencing profiled peripheral blood CD8+ and CD4+ T cells from healthy donors, Susac syndrome patients and multiple sclerosis patients. The Susac syndrome patients fulfilled recently defined diagnostic criteria for either definite or probable disease. CD8+ TEMRA cells were enriched by FACS, while bulk CD8+ and CD4+ T cells were purified by magnetic negative isolation. Blood was drawn into EDTA tubes, processed within 24 hours, and PBMCs were isolated by density gradient centrifugation. PBMCs destined for TCR sequencing were cryopreserved in liquid nitrogen and later thawed in a 37 °C water bath. The sorted or isolated CD4+, CD8+ and CD8+ TEMRA cells had a purity of 90% or higher. Specimen: CD4+ T cells from PBMCs. The receptor was derived from a human donor with Susac syndrome.

The DNA sequence is TGTGCCACCAGTGGAGACTCAGGGAGCAATGAGCAGTTCTTC. Translated, it reads CATSGDSGSNEQFF. Recombination joined TRBV24-1 with TRBJ2-1, with the D assignment possibly TRBD1 or TRBD2, given 5 matching bases for each. Taken from the germline V gene, the CDR1 and CDR2 loops are KGHDR and SFDVKD. V sheds 5 bases and J sheds 6 bases, leaving 13 bases between their ends. Counted from cysteine to phenylalanine, this CDR3 has 14 amino acids. The sequence is cut down to CDR3 DNA, 42 bases in frame from base 1.